This T cell receptor beta chain was sequenced for a study of T cell responses to AZD1222 COVID-19 vaccine (dated by TCRdb to about 2021). Concerning the study at large: AZD1222 recipients whose second dose came at about 4 weeks and those whose second dose came at about 12 weeks were combined into one group, since spike-specific TCR depth and breadth did not differ between the two schedules. TCR sequencing was performed for more than 230 trial participants, of whom about 200 were given two doses of AZD1222 and about 25 were given two doses of MenACWY control vaccine. Trial participants were enrolled into age subgroups of 18-55, 56-69 and 70-plus years, which contained about 150, 28 and 57 TCR-sequenced participants, respectively.

The time point label, as the study defines it: baseline before first vaccination. Vaccinee samples were obtained from the UK trials COV001 and COV002, which included a single-blind randomized controlled phase 2/3 trial of AZD1222 (ChAdOx1 nCoV-19) in healthy adults. For TCRbeta chain sequencing, PBMC samples from trial participants were taken at day 0 and at day 28 after the second dose. The CDR3 regions of human TCRbeta chains were analyzed by immunosequencing. The original pipeline was this. TCRs in the repertoires were matched against a reference library of SARS-CoV-2-specific TCRs that had been generated with the MIRA antigen-specificity platform. Breadth was defined as the fraction of unique TCRs that were SARS-CoV-2-associated, and depth was defined as the fraction of total T cells that were SARS-CoV-2-associated. Using the MIRA data, every spike-specific TCR was mapped to the spike region that the TCR reacted to and assigned to either a CD4 or a CD8 class. Log10-transformed breadth and depth values were compared by one-way ANOVA with Sidak's multiple comparisons tests. Imported from immuneACCESS, the table was reduced by TCRdb to in-frame sequences with V and J called. These copies leave out some clones; in studies compared against another copy, an unresolved V gene accounts for under half, and the cause of the remainder is not known. V and J calls plus clone size are reproduced from that table; the DNA served to infer D and trimming. Here the sample has approximately 88,000 clones; around 80% occur a single time. The ten top clones hold approximately 21% of the sample.

This clone was seen once. There is no known antigen for this receptor. The record has no base qualities; no much larger clone is one base away. Results and caveats for the whole study, not just this receptor: After two AZD1222 doses, both the breadth and the depth of spike-specific TCRs were significantly higher than at day 0 and than in MenACWY recipients. Conclusions about previously exposed vaccinees are limited because only six or seven AZD1222 recipients were SARS-CoV-2 seropositive at baseline. Most participants were white British and females outnumbered males, and the authors suggested that clonal diversity may have been underestimated. In the small 56-69-year group, the increase in depth fell short of significance, most likely because of low power. Reportedly, close to half of the unique spike-specific TCRs recognized epitopes lying outside the regions that are mutated in the B.1.351 and B.1.1.7 variants. Because no samples from the day 14 peak response were available, repertoires could be characterized only after the peak T cell response. CD4 TCRs associated with the vaccine covered the entire spike protein, and the dominant responses were in regions 160-218 and 743-854.

For CDR1 and CDR2, the germline V gene (reference sequence) lists LNHNV and YYDKDF. Trimming at the junction amounts to 1 base on V and 4 bases on J, and the germline ends lie 2 bases apart. From the cysteine up to the phenylalanine, the CDR3 has a length of 12 residues. The kept DNA is CDR3 alone, 36 bases in frame from the first base. This specimen was peripheral blood, taken on day 0 of AZD1222 vaccination. The TCR was taken from an adult in good health. Here the chain combines TRBV15 and TRBJ1-5; confidence is insufficient to name the D gene. The nucleotide sequence reads as follows: TGTGCCACCAGCAGAGTGAATCAGCCCCAGCATTTT. The resulting protein is CATSRVNQPQHF.